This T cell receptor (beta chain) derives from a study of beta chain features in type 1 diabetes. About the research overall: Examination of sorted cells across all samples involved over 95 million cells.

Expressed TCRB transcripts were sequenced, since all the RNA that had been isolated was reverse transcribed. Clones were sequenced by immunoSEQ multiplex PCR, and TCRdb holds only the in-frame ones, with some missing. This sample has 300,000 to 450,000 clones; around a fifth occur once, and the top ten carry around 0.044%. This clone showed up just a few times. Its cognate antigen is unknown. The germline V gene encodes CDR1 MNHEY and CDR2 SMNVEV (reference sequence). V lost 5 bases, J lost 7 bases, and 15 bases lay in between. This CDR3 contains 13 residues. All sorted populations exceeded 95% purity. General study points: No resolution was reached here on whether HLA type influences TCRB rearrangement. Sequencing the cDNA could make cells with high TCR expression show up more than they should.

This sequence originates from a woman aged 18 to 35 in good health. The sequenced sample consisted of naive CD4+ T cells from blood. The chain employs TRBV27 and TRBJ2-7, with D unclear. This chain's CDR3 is CASSPVALREQYF. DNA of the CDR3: TGTGCCAGCAGTCCGGTTGCGCTCAGGGAGCAGTACTTC.